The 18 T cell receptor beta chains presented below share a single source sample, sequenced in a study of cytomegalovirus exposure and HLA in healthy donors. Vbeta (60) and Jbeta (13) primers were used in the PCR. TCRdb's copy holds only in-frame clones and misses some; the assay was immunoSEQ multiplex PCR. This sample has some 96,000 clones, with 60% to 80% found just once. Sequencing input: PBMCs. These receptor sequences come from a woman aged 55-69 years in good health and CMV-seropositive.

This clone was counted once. The CDR3 bases are TGTGCCAGCAGTCGGGACAATCAGCCCCAGCATTTT. Translation: CASSRDNQPQHF. V is TRBV27 and J is TRBJ1-5; D call uncertain. V lost 5 bases and J lost 3, with 5 bases in between. This CDR3 is built from 12 residues. Germline CDR1 and CDR2: MNHEY and SMNVEV (reference sequence).

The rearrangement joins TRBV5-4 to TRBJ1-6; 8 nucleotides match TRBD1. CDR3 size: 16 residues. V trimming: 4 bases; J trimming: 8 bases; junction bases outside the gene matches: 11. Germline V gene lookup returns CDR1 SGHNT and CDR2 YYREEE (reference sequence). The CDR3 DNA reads TGTGCCAGCAGCCTCCCCGTAGGGACAGGACATTCACCCCTCCACTTT. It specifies CASSLPVGTGHSPLHF.

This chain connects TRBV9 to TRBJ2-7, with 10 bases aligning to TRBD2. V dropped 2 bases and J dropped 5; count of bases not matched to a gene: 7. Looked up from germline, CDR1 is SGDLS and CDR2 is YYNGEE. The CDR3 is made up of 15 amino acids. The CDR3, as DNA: TGTGCCAGCAGCGTGGGAGCGGGAGGGAGGAACGAGCAGTACTTC. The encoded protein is CASSVGAGGRNEQYF.

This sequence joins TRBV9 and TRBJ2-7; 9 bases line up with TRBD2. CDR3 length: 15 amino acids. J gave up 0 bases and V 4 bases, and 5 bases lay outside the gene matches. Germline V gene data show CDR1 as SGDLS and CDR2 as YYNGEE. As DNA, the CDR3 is TGTGCCAGCAGCACTAGCGGGTCAAGCTCCTACGAGCAGTACTTC. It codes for CASSTSGSSSYEQYF.

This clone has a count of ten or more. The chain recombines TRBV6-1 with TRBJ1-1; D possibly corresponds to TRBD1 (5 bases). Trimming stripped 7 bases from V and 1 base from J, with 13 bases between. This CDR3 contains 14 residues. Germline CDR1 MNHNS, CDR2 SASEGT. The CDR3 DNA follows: TGTGCCAGCAACCAGGGAAGACAGAACACTGAAGCTTTCTTT. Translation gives CASNQGRQNTEAFF.

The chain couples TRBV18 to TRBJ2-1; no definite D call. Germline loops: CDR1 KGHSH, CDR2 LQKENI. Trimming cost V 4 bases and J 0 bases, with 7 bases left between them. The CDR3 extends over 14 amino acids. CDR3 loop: CASSLGPSYNEQFF. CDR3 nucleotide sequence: TGTGCCAGCTCACTTGGGCCCTCCTACAATGAGCAGTTCTTC.

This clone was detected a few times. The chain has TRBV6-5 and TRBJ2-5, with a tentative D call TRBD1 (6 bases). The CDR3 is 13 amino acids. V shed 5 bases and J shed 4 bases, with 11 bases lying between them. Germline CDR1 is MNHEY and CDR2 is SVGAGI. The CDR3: CASSTGFLETQYF. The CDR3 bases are TGTGCCAGCAGTACAGGGTTTTTAGAGACCCAGTACTTC.

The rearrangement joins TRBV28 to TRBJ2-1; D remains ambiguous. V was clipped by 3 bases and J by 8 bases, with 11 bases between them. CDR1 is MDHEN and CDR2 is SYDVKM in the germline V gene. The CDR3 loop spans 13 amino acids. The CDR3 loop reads CASSFNGAYEQFF. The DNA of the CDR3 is TGTGCCAGCAGTTTTAATGGAGCATATGAGCAGTTCTTC. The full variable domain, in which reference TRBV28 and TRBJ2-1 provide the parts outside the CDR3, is DVKVTQSSRYLVKRTGEKVFLECVQDMDHENMFWYRQDPGLGLRLIYFSYDVKMKEKGDIPEGYSVSREKKERFSLILESASTNQTSMYLCASSFNGAYEQFFGPGTRLTVL.

This CDR3 is CASSLWAGGPPNTQYF. CDR3 in DNA: TGTGCCAGCAGCTTGTGGGCGGGAGGGCCTCCTAATACGCAGTATTTT. The chain carries TRBV5-4 and TRBJ2-3; 9 bases are a match to TRBD2. The junction had 10 bases not matched to a gene; V was cut back by 1 base and J by 7 bases. This CDR3 is built from 16 residues. Germline CDR1 and CDR2: SGHNT and YYREEE (reference sequence).

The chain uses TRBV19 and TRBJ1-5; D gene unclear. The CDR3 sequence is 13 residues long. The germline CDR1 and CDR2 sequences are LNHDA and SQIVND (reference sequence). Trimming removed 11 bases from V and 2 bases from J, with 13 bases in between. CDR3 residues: CARRQAGNQPQHF. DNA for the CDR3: TGTGCCCGCCGGCAAGCGGGCAATCAGCCCCAGCATTTT.

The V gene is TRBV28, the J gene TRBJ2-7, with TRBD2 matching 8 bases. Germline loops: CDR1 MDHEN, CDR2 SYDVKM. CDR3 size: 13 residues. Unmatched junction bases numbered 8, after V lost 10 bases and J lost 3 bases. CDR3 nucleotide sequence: TGTGCCACCCTGAGCGGGAGCCACTACGAGCAGTACTTC. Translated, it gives CATLSGSHYEQYF.

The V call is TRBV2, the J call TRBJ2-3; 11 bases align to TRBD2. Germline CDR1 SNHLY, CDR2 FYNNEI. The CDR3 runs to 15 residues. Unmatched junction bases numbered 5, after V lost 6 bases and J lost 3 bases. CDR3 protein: CASRLAGGRTDTQYF. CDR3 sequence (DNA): TGTGCCAGCAGGTTAGCGGGAGGGAGGACAGATACGCAGTATTTT.

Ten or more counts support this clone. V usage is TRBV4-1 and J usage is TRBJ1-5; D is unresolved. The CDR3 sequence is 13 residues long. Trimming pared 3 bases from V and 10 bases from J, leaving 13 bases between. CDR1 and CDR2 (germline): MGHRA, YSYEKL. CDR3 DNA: TGCGCCAGCAGCCAGGGCATACTCGGCCCCCAGCATTTT. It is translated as CASSQGILGPQHF.

CDR3 DNA sequence: TGTGCCAGCATCCCGAGGGACTCCGCGACGGGAGGCTACACCTTC. It is translated as CASIPRDSATGGYTF. The J gene is TRBJ1-2, the V gene TRBV6-1, with D possibly matching TRBD1 (5 bases). In germline, CDR1 is MNHNS, CDR2 SASEGT. The CDR3 sequence is 15 residues long. Trimming removed 7 bases from V and 8 bases from J, with 23 bases in between.

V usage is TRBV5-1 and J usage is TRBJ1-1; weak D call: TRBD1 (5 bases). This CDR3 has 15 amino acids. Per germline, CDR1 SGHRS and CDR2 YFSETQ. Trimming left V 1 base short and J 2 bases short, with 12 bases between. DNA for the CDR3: TGCGCCAGCAGCTTGTGGGCTACAGGTAACACTGAAGCTTTCTTT. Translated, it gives CASSLWATGNTEAFF.

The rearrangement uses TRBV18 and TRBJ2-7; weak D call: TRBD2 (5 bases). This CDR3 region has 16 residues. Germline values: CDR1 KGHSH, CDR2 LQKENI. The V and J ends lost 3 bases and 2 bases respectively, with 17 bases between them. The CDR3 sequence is CASSPESGKKTYEQYF. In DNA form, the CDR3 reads TGTGCCAGCTCACCTGAATCCGGGAAAAAAACCTACGAGCAGTACTTC.

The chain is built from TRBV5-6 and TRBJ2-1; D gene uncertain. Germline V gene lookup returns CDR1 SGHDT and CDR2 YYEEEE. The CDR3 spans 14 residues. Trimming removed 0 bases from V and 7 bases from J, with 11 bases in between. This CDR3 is CASSLDVVRNEQFF. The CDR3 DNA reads TGTGCCAGCAGCTTGGATGTGGTACGGAATGAGCAGTTCTTC.

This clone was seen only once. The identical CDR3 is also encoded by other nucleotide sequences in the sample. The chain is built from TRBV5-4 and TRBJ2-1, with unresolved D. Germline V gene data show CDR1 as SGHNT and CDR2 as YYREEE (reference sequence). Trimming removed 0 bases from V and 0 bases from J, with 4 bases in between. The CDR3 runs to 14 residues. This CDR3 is CASSLGSSYNEQFF. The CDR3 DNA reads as TGTGCCAGCAGCTTGGGCAGCTCCTACAATGAGCAGTTCTTC.